This T cell receptor (beta chain) was captured by sequencing in a study of identical twins. Study-wide results and limits: Whereas memory repertoires showed no such difference, abundant cord blood beta clonotypes carried fewer insertions. Because invariant MAIT and iNKT cells could be present, zero-insertion analyses could be partly confounded. Beta out-of-frame sequences showed weaker excess sharing between twins.

Healthy Caucasians made up all donors. As concerns this clonotype: Its antigen is currently unknown.

TCRdb re-called the 5' RACE reads with MiXCR, one entry per CDR3 protein. The table records under 800,000 distinct CDR3 sequences, approximately 21% of them present only once. V lost 2 bases, J lost 5 bases, and 8 bases stayed unmatched. CDR3 size: 17 residues. Germline V CDR1 and CDR2: SGHTA, FQGNSA. This same sample was also taken into another study, of T cells expressing NK-cell markers.

V is TRBV7-2 and J is TRBJ2-3; 12 bases are shared with TRBD2. The sequenced material came from PBMCs. The sequence came from a young woman in good health. The CDR3 DNA reads TGTGCCAGCAGCTTAAACCCTAGCGGGAGGGGGATAGATACGCAGTATTTT. Translated, it gives CASSLNPSGRGIDTQYF.